This T cell receptor beta chain is drawn from a study of T cell repertoires in ileal Crohn's disease. Clones were read by immunoSEQ multiplex PCR, and TCRdb kept only the in-frame ones, dropping some. The sample lists more than 8,500 clones; around 80% were seen once. General study points: Clonality above 26.8% at surgery always came with endoscopic recurrence. High-frequency clones were more common in sorted CD8 than CD4 cells.

This clone has a handful of counts. Its antigen is not identified. Time point given: neoterminal ileum biopsy at postoperative endoscopy, about 6 months after surgery. The TCR sequence derives from an adult with Crohn's disease. The sequenced sample consisted of ileal tissue.

CDR3 residues: CASSVGQGGRAFF. The CDR3 DNA reads TGCGCCAGCAGCGTTGGACAGGGGGGGCGAGCTTTCTTT. This sequence joins TRBV5-1 and TRBJ1-1; 10 bases agree with TRBD1. Germline CDR1 and CDR2: SGHRS and YFSETQ. The trim removed 4 bases at V and 10 bases at J, leaving 7 bases unmatched. This CDR3 is 13 amino acids long.